A selection of T cell receptor beta chains follows, all from one sample in a study of vaccination and CD4 T cells after COVID-19. Antigen specificity for these receptors is unknown. One entry per CDR3 protein results from TCRdb running MiXCR on the PCR reads. The table lists under 20,000 distinct CDR3 sequences, 52% of them singletons. Sequencing used CD4+ T cells from blood, cultured in vitro. The receptor source for this set is a human donor who had recovered from COVID-19. Both conserved end residues are part of each CDR3. Each record gives: J gene, V gene, clone size, D gene, CDR3 protein, CDR3 DNA. D genes are given only for firm matches. Size tells how often a clone was seen (once, few, many) or the class of an expanded clone, and some rows leave it out.

J gene: TRBJ2-1; V gene: TRBV19; clone size: -; D gene: -; CDR3 protein: CASSIDRVSYNEQFF; CDR3 DNA: TGTGCCAGTAGTATCGATCGGGTCTCCTACAATGAGCAGTTCTTC
J gene: TRBJ2-3; V gene: TRBV12-3/TRBV12-4; clone size: -; D gene: -; CDR3 protein: CASSLWSSTDTQYF; CDR3 DNA: TGTGCCAGCAGTTTATGGTCCAGCACAGATACGCAGTATTTT
J gene: TRBJ1-5; V gene: TRBV4-3; clone size: -; D gene: TRBD1; CDR3 protein: CASSRHYQGDSNQPQHF; CDR3 DNA: TGCGCCAGCAGCCGACACTATCAGGGGGATAGCAATCAGCCCCAGCATTTT
J gene: TRBJ2-4; V gene: TRBV6-5; clone size: -; D gene: -; CDR3 protein: CASSYGTAKNIQYF; CDR3 DNA: TGTGCCAGCAGTTACGGGACAGCCAAAAACATTCAGTACTTC
J gene: TRBJ2-1; V gene: TRBV7-2; clone size: -; D gene: TRBD1; CDR3 protein: CASSFGTAERQFF; CDR3 DNA: TGTGCCAGCAGCTTCGGGACAGCGGAGAGGCAGTTCTTC
J gene: TRBJ1-6; V gene: TRBV20-1; clone size: few; D gene: -; CDR3 protein: CSAIRTENNSPLHF; CDR3 DNA: TGCAGTGCTATCCGGACAGAGAATAATTCACCCCTCCACTTT
J gene: TRBJ2-1; V gene: TRBV6-1; clone size: -; D gene: TRBD1; CDR3 protein: CASKRDRGFNEQFF; CDR3 DNA: TGTGCCAGCAAAAGGGACAGAGGATTCAATGAGCAGTTCTTC
J gene: TRBJ2-2; V gene: TRBV6-1; clone size: large; D gene: TRBD2; CDR3 protein: CASSRRAGGTNTGELFF; CDR3 DNA: TGTGCCAGCAGCCGACGGGCGGGAGGCACGAACACCGGGGAGCTGTTTTTT
J gene: TRBJ1-5; V gene: TRBV5-3; clone size: -; D gene: -; CDR3 protein: CASSARGYSNQPQHF; CDR3 DNA: TGTGCCAGCAGCGCCAGGGGATATAGCAATCAGCCCCAGCATTTT
J gene: TRBJ1-5; V gene: TRBV28; clone size: -; D gene: -; CDR3 protein: CASSFYDSRSIGNQPQHF; CDR3 DNA: TGTGCCAGCAGTTTTTATGACAGCCGCTCGATTGGCAATCAGCCCCAGCATTTT
J gene: TRBJ2-3; V gene: TRBV15; clone size: -; D gene: TRBD1; CDR3 protein: CATSIDRGQADTQYF; CDR3 DNA: TGTGCCACCAGCATAGACAGGGGGCAGGCAGATACGCAGTATTTT
J gene: TRBJ1-5; V gene: TRBV19; clone size: -; D gene: TRBD1; CDR3 protein: CASNRPGGYSNQPQHF; CDR3 DNA: TGTGCCAGTAATAGGCCAGGGGGTTATAGCAATCAGCCCCAGCATTTT
J gene: TRBJ2-3; V gene: TRBV19; clone size: -; D gene: -; CDR3 protein: CASSIPFTDTQYF; CDR3 DNA: TGTGCCAGTAGTATTCCCTTCACAGATACGCAGTATTTT
J gene: TRBJ2-7; V gene: TRBV5-1; clone size: few; D gene: TRBD2; CDR3 protein: CASSLGGTSGAYEQYF; CDR3 DNA: TGCGCCAGCAGCTTGGGGGGGACTAGCGGGGCGTACGAGCAGTACTTC
J gene: TRBJ2-1; V gene: TRBV19; clone size: -; D gene: -; CDR3 protein: CASSIVARSHNEQFF; CDR3 DNA: TGTGCCAGTAGTATAGTGGCTAGATCACACAATGAGCAGTTCTTC
J gene: TRBJ2-3; V gene: TRBV15; clone size: few; D gene: -; CDR3 protein: CATSTRQGGDTQYF; CDR3 DNA: TGTGCCACCAGCACCCGACAGGGAGGAGATACGCAGTATTTT